This entry is about one T cell receptor beta chain. This clonotype showed up just a few times. It has no known antigen specificity. Qualities for individual bases were not recorded, and no much larger clone is one base off. The TCR beta CDR3 regions were amplified from the RNA transcripts. The TCR CDR3 was subjected to a first round of RT-PCR using the HTBI primer set and the Qiagen OneStep RT-PCR kit. A second multiplex PCR round built the libraries, followed by size selection and purification. Sequencing of the libraries was done on an Illumina HiSeq2000 using paired-end 100 bp reads. In the source study's methods: Raw data were processed with SOAPnuke, discarding reads with adapters, uncalled bases, mean Phred below 15, or no exact constant-primer or identifier match. High-quality paired reads were merged using COPE v1.2.5, and each unique nucleotide sequence was defined as a clonotype. MiTCR v1.1 was used to align the clonotypes against IMGT TRBV, TRBD and TRBJ reference segments. The analysis was restricted to V-J combinations with a frequency above 0.0001, which together covered 99% to 99.2% of the repertoires. A TCS score was defined as the ratio between F50 (clonal expansion) and ExV (chaos), using BLOSUM62-based TCRdist between CDR3 peptides within each V-J. Welch's t-statistics and random forest reduced 500 to 550 V-J features to under 15, which were used in a naive Bayes classifier (R e1071). The similarity between thyroid and blood repertoires was quantified using the Morisita-Horn index. In TCRdb, the public reads were trimmed at Q25 with fastp and aligned with MiXCR, with productive beta chains retained. Duplicate CDR3 protein sequences are folded into a single record with the most common DNA and genes. TCRdb, not the original authors, processed these V and J calls. This sample has approximately 870,000 distinct CDR3 sequences in its table, and about 38% of those were observed once. The ten top clones hold 7% to 10% of the sample.

Graves' hyperthyroidism was defined as stable when no progression to ophthalmopathy occurred over 18 months of follow-up. The hyperthyroidism patients were between 18 and 65 years old and newly diagnosed, with a disease duration of less than 2 months. Exclusion was applied to patients with uncontrolled infections, other autoimmune diseases, pregnancy or lactation. Clinical symptoms, serum thyroxine and TRAb, thyroid ultrasound, and orbital computed tomography formed the basis for the diagnoses. PBMCs were isolated from roughly 10 ml of fresh peripheral blood by Ficoll-Paque density gradient centrifugation. Trizol reagent was used to extract total RNA, and RNA quality was then checked on an Agilent 2100 Bioanalyzer. The data stem from a study of T cells in Graves' hyperthyroidism and ophthalmopathy (dated by TCRdb to the late 2010s). Background for the entire study: Peripheral blood samples were taken at initial diagnosis, before any treatment was given. To identify TCR V-J signatures that set the groups apart, the researchers used a discovery cohort of 100 patients, made up of 40 to 45 with Graves' ophthalmopathy and around 58 with stable Graves' hyperthyroidism. Prospective prediction of ophthalmopathy was tested in an independent validation cohort consisting of 18 hyperthyroidism patients and approximately 16 patients who later progressed to ophthalmopathy. The 85 to 100 discovery patients were randomly split 7:3 into training and test sets. In more than 5 Graves' hyperthyroidism patients, the study also compared T-cell repertoires from thyroid tissue with T-cell repertoires from blood. Following sampling, methimazole starting at 30 mg daily was given to hyperthyroidism patients, and high-dose intravenous methylprednisolone was given to ophthalmopathy patients. According to the paper, TCR Vbeta CDR3 sequencing was carried out on some 140 peripheral blood samples, which came from fewer than 50 ophthalmopathy, roughly 75 hyperthyroidism and approximately 17 progressor patients. The full study reports these points: No statistical method was used to fix the sample size in advance, and group allocation was not hidden from the investigators. A model built on a 13 V-J signature distinguished ophthalmopathy from stable hyperthyroidism, reaching 85% to 90% sensitivity and 81% to 83% specificity in cross-validation and 80%/75% in testing. In validation, the model predicted progression to ophthalmopathy a median of about 6 months before onset, with roughly 70% sensitivity and almost 75% specificity. Most expanded thyroid clonotypes (frequency above 0.001) were also detected in blood, suggesting blood repertoires may reflect thyroid immune responses.

The TCR was taken from a man aged 18-30 years with Graves' hyperthyroidism. The sequencing sample was made of blood.

CDR3 sequence: CASSRPIGDGYTF. DNA sequence: TGTGCCAGCAGCCGCCCGATCGGTGATGGCTACACCTTC. The receptor chain draws on TRBV6-6 and TRBJ1-2, with no D gene named confidently. CDR1 MNHNY and CDR2 SVGAGI are derived from the germline V gene (reference sequence). Inclusive of the bounding cysteine and phenylalanine, the CDR3 is 13 residues long. Left in the record is the CDR3 DNA by itself, 39 bases read in frame from the first base. V was cut back by 6 bases and J by 6 bases, leaving a gap of 14 bases between them.